The clone carrying this TCR beta chain was seen repeatedly, ten times or more. The data were obtained in a study of T cell repertoires in cytomegalovirus infection. MiXCR, run by TCRdb on the reads, gives a single entry per CDR3 protein. The repertoire holds 290,000 or so distinct CDR3 sequences, with roughly 9.3% as singletons. With V trimmed by 2 bases and J by 4 bases, 7 bases remained unmatched. This CDR3 region has 15 residues. In germline, CDR1 is SGHRS, CDR2 YFSETQ. This chain connects TRBV5-1 to TRBJ2-3, with 7 bases matching TRBD1. Input material: PBMCs. This TCR was recovered from a human donor in good health (CMV status not recorded). Some clones in this sample may be carry-over from other donors' samples. CDR3 in DNA: TGCGCCAGCAGCTTAGAGGGGGCCCGCGCAGATACGCAGTATTTT. Amino acid sequence: CASSLEGARADTQYF.